Shown below are 25 T cell receptor beta chains from a single sample sequenced in a study of shared clonotypes between healthy human individuals. Method: immunoSEQ multiplex PCR; TCRdb's copy keeps in-frame clones and lacks some. The table shows approximately 2.5 million clones, with 93% occurring only once. The sample taken for sequencing was naive CD4+ T cells from PBMCs. Subset defined: CD45RA+ positively selected. All receptors come from a man in his late teens or twenties in good health. Some clones in this sample may be carry-over from other donors' samples.

J is TRBJ1-5 and V is TRBV19, with D perhaps matching TRBD1 (5 bases). Germline-derived CDR1 and CDR2 are LNHDA and SQIVND (reference sequence). The CDR3 sequence is 16 residues long. The V end was cut by 7 bases, the J end by 2 bases, with 18 bases between. The CDR3 nucleotides are TGTGCCAGTAACCCAGACAGTCCCTGGGGCAATCAGCCCCAGCATTTT. It is translated as CASNPDSPWGNQPQHF.

This clone was observed at least ten times. This chain links TRBV27 with TRBJ2-7; D gene unclear. The CDR3 extends over 13 amino acids. Between the trimmed V and J ends, which lost 8 bases and 3 bases, there was a span of 14 bases. Germline values: CDR1 MNHEY, CDR2 SMNVEV (reference sequence). For the CDR3, the DNA is TGTGCCAGCCGGACGATTGGAGACTACGAGCAGTACTTC. It codes for CASRTIGDYEQYF.

V usage is TRBV7-3 and J usage is TRBJ2-1; 8 nucleotides agree with TRBD2. Trimming at V came to 1 base and at J to 4 bases, leaving 6 bases not matched to a gene. CDR1 is SGHTA, CDR2 FQGTGA, per germline. The CDR3 is 16 amino acids. The CDR3 nucleotides are TGTGCCAGCAGCTTAAATGCGGGAGGCACATACAATGAGCAGTTCTTC. Protein: CASSLNAGGTYNEQFF.

This sequence joins TRBV7-2 and TRBJ2-1, with 8 bases matching TRBD2. CDR1 and CDR2 from the germline V gene are SGHTA and FQGNSA. The V and J ends lost 4 bases and 2 bases, in that order; junction bases with no gene match: 4. This CDR3 has 15 amino acids. The CDR3 sequence is CASSSTSGTYNEQFF. The CDR3 DNA is TGTGCCAGCAGCTCAACTAGCGGCACCTACAATGAGCAGTTCTTC.

The genes are TRBV27 and TRBJ1-2; 9 bases agree with TRBD1. Trimming removed 10 bases from V and 3 bases from J; junction bases left unmatched: 18. Germline lookup yields CDR1 MNHEY and CDR2 SMNVEV (reference sequence). This CDR3 spans 17 amino acids. In DNA form, the CDR3 reads TGTGCCAACATACAAGGGACAGGGAGCGAAAAGTACTATGGCTACACCTTC. This gives the protein CANIQGTGSEKYYGYTF.

J is TRBJ1-2 and V is TRBV27; 9 bases are shared with TRBD1. This CDR3 is built from 16 residues. Germline CDR1 reads MNHEY; CDR2 reads SMNVEV (reference sequence). After removal of 4 bases from V and 7 bases from J, the junction contained 13 bases not matched to a gene. The CDR3: CASSSGQGHRLVGYTF. CDR3 coding DNA: TGTGCCAGCAGTTCGGGACAGGGTCATCGGTTGGTTGGCTACACCTTC.

The chain recombines TRBV4-2 with TRBJ2-7, with D perhaps TRBD1 (7 bases). Per germline, CDR1 LGHNA and CDR2 YNFKEQ. The CDR3 length is 17 residues. Trimming stripped 0 bases from V and 1 base from J, with 16 bases between. The CDR3 DNA sequence: TGTGCCAGCAGCCAAGATTGGGAGGACAGGATTTCCTACGAGCAGTACTTC. It is translated as CASSQDWEDRISYEQYF.

The chain carries TRBV11-2 and TRBJ2-7; TRBD1 agrees at 7 bases. The V gene end was trimmed by 1 base and the J gene end by 3 bases; junction bases not matched to a gene: 6. The CDR3 totals 15 residues. Germline V gene lookup returns CDR1 SGHAT and CDR2 FQNNGV. CDR3 coding DNA: TGTGCCAGCAGCTTAGGGACAGGAACCCTCTACGAGCAGTACTTC. This codes for CASSLGTGTLYEQYF.

Note on this clone: Within the sample, other DNA sequences also encode this same CDR3. The gene calls are TRBV5-1 and TRBJ1-4; the match to TRBD1 covers 7 bases. V lost 0 bases and J lost 4; bases outside the gene matches: 3. The CDR3 loop spans 15 amino acids. Germline V gene data show CDR1 as SGHRS and CDR2 as YFSETQ. Here the CDR3 DNA reads TGCGCCAGCAGCTTGGACAGGGGTGGTAATGAAAAACTGTTTTTT. Protein product: CASSLDRGGNEKLFF.

This clone was counted once. This chain connects TRBV9 to TRBJ2-5; tentative D call: TRBD1 (5 bases). Germline-derived CDR1 and CDR2 are SGDLS and YYNGEE. The CDR3 extends over 14 amino acids. Trimming stripped 0 bases from V and 4 bases from J, with 10 bases between. The CDR3 nucleotides read TGTGCCAGCAGCGTAGGGACATGGGGAGAGACCCAGTACTTC. This gives the protein CASSVGTWGETQYF. Combining the CDR3 with reference TRBV9 and TRBJ2-5 gives the whole variable domain DSGVTQTPKHLITATGQRVTLRCSPRSGDLSVYWYQQSLDQGLQFLIQYYNGEERAKGNILERFSAQQFPDLHSELNLSSLELGDSALYFCASSVGTWGETQYFGPGTRLLVL.

The chain carries TRBV2 and TRBJ2-7; 12 bases align to TRBD2. The CDR3 totals 15 residues. Germline V gene lookup returns CDR1 SNHLY and CDR2 FYNNEI. After removal of 7 bases from V and 0 bases from J, the junction contained 4 bases not matched to a gene. The CDR3 sequence is CASTPLAGGSYEQYF. CDR3 DNA sequence: TGTGCCAGCACCCCACTAGCGGGAGGCTCCTACGAGCAGTACTTC.

V usage is TRBV2 and J usage is TRBJ2-7; 7 nucleotides line up with TRBD2. This CDR3 has 12 amino acids. V shed 7 bases and J 6 bases; nucleotides not matched to a gene: 6. Germline V gene data show CDR1 as SNHLY and CDR2 as FYNNEI. Here the CDR3 reads CASIAGVGEQYF. Here the CDR3 DNA reads TGTGCCAGCATTGCGGGAGTTGGCGAGCAGTACTTC.

The rearrangement uses TRBV5-6 and TRBJ2-7; TRBD2 matches at 10 bases. Per the germline V gene, CDR1 is SGHDT and CDR2 is YYEEEE. The CDR3 has 15 amino acids. Trimming at V came to 3 bases and at J to 3 bases, leaving 6 bases not matched to a gene. This chain's CDR3 is CASSSQAGGDYEQYF. In DNA form, the CDR3 reads TGTGCCAGCAGCTCCCAAGCGGGGGGGGACTACGAGCAGTACTTC.

This chain connects TRBV18 to TRBJ2-7; possible D gene TRBD1, 6 bases. The CDR3 runs to 17 residues. V was clipped by 4 bases and J by 2 bases, with 21 bases between them. CDR1 KGHSH and CDR2 LQKENI come from the germline V gene. In nucleotides, the CDR3 is TGTGCCAGCTCACTAATGTCCCCAGGGGTTGGCACCTACGAGCAGTACTTC. This translates into CASSLMSPGVGTYEQYF.

The chain combines TRBV10-3 with TRBJ1-2, with D unclear. V was cut by 5 bases and J by 0 bases, with 7 bases left in between. The CDR3 length is 13 residues. Germline V lookup: CDR1 ENHRY, CDR2 SYGVKD. CDR3 in DNA: TGTGCCATCAGTACACAGACTAACTATGGCTACACCTTC. This gives the protein CAISTQTNYGYTF.

On this clone itself: Additional DNA sequences in this sample encode the identical CDR3. V is TRBV5-1 and J is TRBJ1-1; D might be TRBD1 (6 bases). From germline, CDR1 is SGHRS and CDR2 YFSETQ. This CDR3 is 15 amino acids long. Trimming left V 0 bases short and J 0 bases short, with 9 bases between. CDR3 sequence: CASSLVGGLNTEAFF. As DNA, the CDR3 is TGCGCCAGCAGCTTGGTTGGGGGGCTGAACACTGAAGCTTTCTTT.

The V and J genes are TRBV28 and TRBJ2-1; TRBD1 might be the D (5 bases). The CDR3 has 16 residues. Germline loops: CDR1 MDHEN, CDR2 SYDVKM. Between the trimmed V and J ends, which lost 5 bases and 5 bases, there was a span of 19 bases. This CDR3 reads CASSPRWVGLHNEQFF. CDR3 in DNA: TGTGCCAGCAGTCCGAGGTGGGTGGGGCTTCACAATGAGCAGTTCTTC.

The V and J genes are TRBV5-1 and TRBJ2-7; 8 nucleotides match TRBD1. Germline V lookup: CDR1 SGHRS, CDR2 YFSETQ. The CDR3 length is 15 residues. The V and J ends lost 1 base and 0 bases, in that order; junction bases with no gene match: 3. The CDR3 region is CASSLSGGLSYEQYF. The CDR3 DNA reads TGCGCCAGCAGCTTGTCAGGGGGCCTCTCCTACGAGCAGTACTTC.

In regard to this clone: At the DNA level, this CDR3 is encoded by other sequences in the same sample as well. This chain uses TRBV2 with TRBJ2-3; TRBD2 matches at 9 bases. V gave up 6 bases and J gave up 3 bases; unmatched junction bases: 1. In germline, CDR1 is SNHLY, CDR2 FYNNEI. The CDR3 covers 13 residues. The CDR3: CASSAGGTDTQYF. CDR3 bases: TGTGCCAGCAGCGCGGGAGGGACAGATACGCAGTATTTT.

V usage is TRBV11-2 and J usage is TRBJ2-1; possible D gene TRBD1, 6 bases. V was pared by 5 bases and J by 4 bases, with 15 bases between. This CDR3 region has 15 residues. Germline-derived CDR1 and CDR2 are SGHAT and FQNNGV. The CDR3, as DNA: TGTGCCAGCAGCCTCCGGGACATTGGATACAATGAGCAGTTCTTC. Protein: CASSLRDIGYNEQFF. Drawing the rest from reference TRBV11-2 and TRBJ2-1, the complete variable domain is EAGVAQSPRYKIIEKRQSVAFWCNPISGHATLYWYQQILGQGPKLLIQFQNNGVVDDSQLPKDRFSAERLKGVDSTLKIQPAKLEDSAVYLCASSLRDIGYNEQFFGPGTRLTVL.

CDR3: CASSLAWIPRATGELFF. The CDR3 DNA reads TGTGCCAGCAGCTTAGCGTGGATCCCTCGGGCCACCGGGGAGCTGTTTTTT. The rearrangement links TRBV7-6 to TRBJ2-2; D unclear. This CDR3 is built from 17 residues. CDR1 is SGHVS and CDR2 is FNYEAQ in the germline V gene. V shed 0 bases and J shed 4 bases, with 15 bases lying between them.

As concerns this clone: Other DNA sequences in this specimen translate into the identical CDR3. CDR3 in amino acids: CASSLAGQGAYEQYF. The DNA for the CDR3 is TGCGCCAGCAGCTTGGCTGGACAGGGGGCCTACGAGCAGTACTTC. The V and J genes are TRBV5-1 and TRBJ2-7, with TRBD1 matching over 10 bases. The CDR3 is 15 amino acids. The V gene end was trimmed by 0 bases and the J gene end by 2 bases; junction bases not matched to a gene: 2. Germline CDR1 and CDR2: SGHRS and YFSETQ.

V usage is TRBV27 and J usage is TRBJ1-2; 7 bases are shared with TRBD1. This CDR3 comprises 14 residues. Unmatched junction bases numbered 8, after V lost 6 bases and J lost 4 bases. Germline assignment: CDR1 MNHEY and CDR2 SMNVEV (reference sequence). The CDR3 here is CASRAGDRAYGYTF. The CDR3 DNA sequence: TGTGCCAGCAGGGCCGGAGACAGGGCCTATGGCTACACCTTC.

The chain has TRBV28 and TRBJ1-2; weak D call: TRBD1 (5 bases). Germline lookup yields CDR1 MDHEN and CDR2 SYDVKM. Trimming pared 6 bases from V and 3 bases from J, leaving 17 bases between. The CDR3 is 15 residues long. CDR3 coding DNA: TGTGCCAGCAGCGTCGGGGGACTAAAGGACTATGGCTACACCTTC. It is translated as CASSVGGLKDYGYTF.

The chain is built from TRBV11-2 and TRBJ2-3, with D perhaps assigned TRBD1 or TRBD2 (6 bases each). The CDR3 runs to 17 residues. Trimming stripped 2 bases from V and 4 bases from J, with 19 bases between. Germline lookup yields CDR1 SGHAT and CDR2 FQNNGV. The CDR3 DNA is TGTGCCAGCAGCTTACGGGGGAGCAGGGGTGTCCCAGATACGCAGTATTTT. Translating gives CASSLRGSRGVPDTQYF.